This TCR beta chain was sequenced during a study of blood T cell repertoires in COVID-19. Overall study: The origin of the acute and convalescent COVID-19 samples was the United States, Italy and Spain. From T cells, B-cell-depleted T cells, or PBMCs came the material, which was cDNA or gDNA.

The V gene lost 4 bases and the J gene lost 1 base, with 12 bases spanning the gap. This CDR3 has 14 amino acids. CDR1 is SGHRS and CDR2 is YFSETQ in the germline V gene. As handled by the study authors: Cell counts per sample came from amplifying reference gene primers. Here immunoSEQ multiplex PCR was the method, and the copy in TCRdb shows in-frame clones only, minus some. Clonal size and the V and J genes are those of that table, whereas D and trimming came from the DNA. The data contain roughly 500,000 clones, over 75% of them seen just once; the ten biggest clones take up approximately 3%. The chain has TRBV5-1 and TRBJ2-7; D is possibly TRBD1 (6 bases). The receptor was derived from a human donor in a cohort sampled during active COVID-19. Sequenced material: peripheral blood. CDR3 sequence reads: CASSSQGRSYEQYF. The CDR3 nucleotides read TGCGCCAGCAGCAGCCAGGGGCGTTCCTACGAGCAGTACTTC.